A single sample gave rise to the 21 T cell receptor beta chains below, sequenced in a study of OX40 agonist ivuxolimab in advanced cancers. TCRdb's copy holds only in-frame clones and misses some; the assay was immunoSEQ multiplex PCR. The sample shows tens of thousands of clones, about 82% of them seen only once. The sequences come from CD4+ or CD8+ T cells sorted from blood, collected in a trial of the OX40 agonist ivuxolimab. The receptors shown here come from an adult with an advanced solid tumor such as melanoma, head and neck, liver or kidney cancer.

V usage is TRBV6-5 and J usage is TRBJ2-7; D remains unclear. Germline CDR1 and CDR2: MNHEY and SVGAGI. The V and J ends lost 4 bases and 6 bases respectively, with 4 bases between them. This CDR3 is 10 amino acids long. The CDR3 DNA reads TGTGCCAGCAGTTCGCTCGAGCAGTACTTC. Translated: CASSSLEQYF.

The CDR3: CASSQGSGSGANVLTF. DNA for the CDR3: TGCGCCAGCAGCCAGGGGTCGGGTTCCGGGGCCAACGTCCTGACTTTC. J is TRBJ2-6 and V is TRBV4-3, with D hard to call. CDR1 is LGHNA, CDR2 YSLEER, per germline. The germline V and J ends were trimmed by 3 bases and 4 bases, with 13 bases remaining between them. CDR3 length: 16 residues.

The CDR3 is CASSLVSAGTENIQYF. The CDR3 nucleotides are TGTGCCAGCAGCTTAGTCTCAGCTGGCACAGAAAACATTCAGTACTTC. The chain links TRBV7-6 to TRBJ2-4; D is uncertain. The CDR3 sequence is 16 residues long. The V end was cut by 1 base, the J end by 5 bases, with 15 bases between. Germline loops: CDR1 SGHVS, CDR2 FNYEAQ.

This clone was picked up one time. This chain links TRBV6-5 with TRBJ1-4; D may be TRBD1 (5 bases). From germline, CDR1 is MNHEY and CDR2 SVGAGI. Trimming stripped 0 bases from V and 3 bases from J, with 11 bases between. This CDR3 contains 16 residues. The CDR3 nucleotides read TGTGCCAGCAGTTACTCGAGGGGAGCACCTAATGAAAAACTGTTTTTT. Encoded protein: CASSYSRGAPNEKLFF.

The V and J genes are TRBV6-1 and TRBJ1-2; a weak D match, TRBD1 (5 bases). The CDR3 runs 12 residues. With 5 bases removed from V and 5 bases from J, the gap between germline ends came to 9 bases. CDR1 and CDR2 from the germline V gene are MNHNS and SASEGT. Here the CDR3 reads CASSTQEYGYTF. Here the CDR3 DNA reads TGTGCCAGCAGTACACAGGAATATGGCTACACCTTC.

The rearrangement uses TRBV4-3 and TRBJ2-7, with 10 nucleotides matching TRBD2. Germline V gene data show CDR1 as LGHNA and CDR2 as YSLEER. CDR3 size: 13 residues. With V trimmed by 9 bases and J by 0 bases, 2 bases remained unmatched. The CDR3 spells CASSSGSSYEQYF. DNA of the CDR3: TGCGCCAGTTCTAGCGGGAGCTCCTACGAGCAGTACTTC.

This chain uses TRBV7-9 with TRBJ2-5; D gene uncertain. Germline CDR1 reads SEHNR; CDR2 reads FQNEAQ (reference sequence). V dropped 3 bases and J dropped 2 bases, with 10 bases sitting between them. The CDR3 is 14 residues long. CDR3 region: CASSFRWSQETQYF. The CDR3, as DNA: TGTGCCAGCAGCTTCAGGTGGTCACAAGAGACCCAGTACTTC. Full variable domain (missing parts from reference TRBV7-9 and TRBJ2-5): DTGVSQNPRHKITKRGQNVTFRCDPISEHNRLYWYRQTLGQGPEFLTYFQNEAQLEKSRLLSDRFSAERPKGSFSTLEIQRTEQGDSAMYLCASSFRWSQETQYFGPGTRLLVL.

The chain is built from TRBV2 and TRBJ2-7; 8 nucleotides match TRBD1. This CDR3 comprises 14 residues. From germline, CDR1 is SNHLY and CDR2 FYNNEI. V trimming: 6 bases; J trimming: 6 bases; junction bases outside the gene matches: 10. This CDR3 reads CASSLRDRSSEQYF. As DNA, the CDR3 is TGTGCCAGCAGCCTCCGGGACAGGTCTTCCGAGCAGTACTTC.

The genes are TRBV21-1 and TRBJ2-7; no check of the table's D call, TRBD2, against the DNA was made. TRBV21-1 is a known pseudogene. The CDR3 covers 14 residues. CDR3 bases: TGTGCCAGCAGCCCGAGCGGGACGGGGTACGAGCAGTACTTC. It is translated as CASSPSGTGYEQYF.

The chain links TRBV6-5 to TRBJ1-2, with 9 bases aligning to TRBD1. The J segment lost 5 bases and the V segment lost 6 bases, leaving 10 bases of the junction unmatched. The CDR3 consists of 15 residues. The V gene's germline CDR1 is MNHEY and CDR2 SVGAGI. DNA for the CDR3: TGTGCCAGCAGCCCCAGGGGGGGACAGGGATATGGCTACACCTTC. Protein sequence: CASSPRGGQGYGYTF.

This clone was picked up a small number of times. The chain links TRBV4-1 to TRBJ2-2; 7 nucleotides align to TRBD1. The CDR3 contains 16 residues. The J segment lost 1 base and the V segment lost 0 bases, leaving 2 bases of the junction unmatched. The V gene's germline CDR1 is MGHRA and CDR2 YSYEKL. CDR3 coding DNA: TGCGCCAGCAGCCAAGACGGGACAGAGAACACCGGGGAGCTGTTTTTT. Its translation is CASSQDGTENTGELFF.

V gene TRBV4-1 combines with J gene TRBJ1-1, with D perhaps matching TRBD1 (5 bases). The CDR3 is 16 residues long. Between the trimmed V and J ends, which lost 0 bases and 0 bases, there was a span of 11 bases. In germline, CDR1 is MGHRA, CDR2 YSYEKL. CDR3 sequence: CASSQDRASMNTEAFF. CDR3 DNA sequence: TGCGCCAGCAGCCAAGACAGGGCCTCGATGAACACTGAAGCTTTCTTT.

CDR3 nucleotides: TGTGCCAGCAAACCGGGACTAGCGACCGGGGAGCTGTTTTTT. This encodes CASKPGLATGELFF. The chain has TRBV6-5 and TRBJ2-2, with 10 nucleotides matching TRBD2. This CDR3 is 14 amino acids long. Germline values: CDR1 MNHEY, CDR2 SVGAGI. The V and J ends lost 7 bases and 5 bases, in that order; junction bases with no gene match: 4.

The V and J genes are TRBV11-2 and TRBJ2-7; D gene unclear. CDR1 and CDR2 (germline): SGHAT, FQNNGV. CDR3 length equals 11 residues. The V gene lost 4 bases and the J gene lost 2 bases, with 3 bases spanning the gap. CDR3 sequence (DNA): TGTGCCAGCAGCTCCGCCTACGAGCAGTACTTC. Translated, it gives CASSSAYEQYF.

The genes are TRBV27 and TRBJ2-1, with 9 positions matching TRBD1. The CDR3 covers 17 residues. CDR1 and CDR2 from the germline V gene are MNHEY and SMNVEV (reference sequence). V was pared by 4 bases and J by 6 bases, with 13 bases of the junction left unmatched. The CDR3 coding sequence is TGTGCCAGCAGTTACTGGGCTGGACAGGGGTTTTTCAATGAGCAGTTCTTC. This sequence encodes CASSYWAGQGFFNEQFF.

The chain links TRBV6-1 to TRBJ1-3; perhaps TRBD1 as D (5 bases). Germline V gives CDR1 MNHNS, CDR2 SASEGT. There are 15 residues in the CDR3. V was pared by 2 bases and J by 2 bases, with 10 bases between. For the CDR3, the DNA is TGTGCCAGCAGTGAAACCCAGGGCACTGGAAACACCATATATTTT. Protein product: CASSETQGTGNTIYF.

This clone was recorded a few times. The chain recombines TRBV7-9 with TRBJ2-2; D unresolved. Germline values: CDR1 SEHNR, CDR2 FQNEAQ (reference sequence). Trimming removed 1 base from V and 6 bases from J, with 6 bases in between. The CDR3 is 13 residues long. The CDR3 region is CASSLGAPGELFF. DNA for the CDR3: TGTGCCAGCAGCTTAGGGGCACCCGGGGAGCTGTTTTTT.

The chain's CDR3 is CASSAQRGSGTDTQYF. The CDR3 DNA follows: TGTGCCAGCAGTGCTCAGCGGGGGTCTGGCACAGATACGCAGTATTTT. This chain joins TRBV2 and TRBJ2-3; 8 nucleotides align to TRBD2. V trimming: 4 bases; J trimming: 1 base; junction bases outside the gene matches: 7. CDR3 length: 16 residues. The germline V gene encodes CDR1 SNHLY and CDR2 FYNNEI. Complete variable domain (other parts from reference TRBV2 and TRBJ2-3): EPEVTQTPSHQVTQMGQEVILRCVPISNHLYFYWYRQILGQKVEFLVSFYNNEISEKSEIFDDQFSVERPDGSNFTLKIRSTKLEDSAMYFCASSAQRGSGTDTQYFGPGTRLTVL.

This sequence joins TRBV11-2 and TRBJ1-3; the D gene is possibly TRBD1 (5 bases). Germline V gene sequence: CDR1 SGHAT, CDR2 FQNNGV. Trimming removed 4 bases from V and 0 bases from J, with 22 bases in between. There are 19 residues in the CDR3. In nucleotides, the CDR3 is TGTGCCAGCAGCTCTCGAAGGGACCGGGTGCGGAGCTCTGGAAACACCATATATTTT. Translated: CASSSRRDRVRSSGNTIYF. Based on the CDR3 plus reference TRBV11-2 and TRBJ1-3, the full variable domain is EAGVAQSPRYKIIEKRQSVAFWCNPISGHATLYWYQQILGQGPKLLIQFQNNGVVDDSQLPKDRFSAERLKGVDSTLKIQPAKLEDSAVYLCASSSRRDRVRSSGNTIYFGEGSWLTVV.

The sample holds a few counts of this clone. The CDR3: CASTPRGLGEQFF. Written as DNA, the CDR3 is TGTGCCAGTACCCCTAGGGGGTTGGGTGAGCAGTTCTTC. V usage is TRBV19 and J usage is TRBJ2-1; possible D gene TRBD1, 6 bases. Trimming shortened V by 7 bases and J by 9 bases, and 16 bases separated the two germline ends. The germline gives CDR1 LNHDA, CDR2 SQIVND (reference sequence). The CDR3 contains 13 residues.

The rearrangement uses TRBV4-1 and TRBJ2-4, with D perhaps given as TRBD1 or TRBD2 (5 bases each). The germline CDR1 and CDR2 sequences are MGHRA and YSYEKL. The CDR3 covers 17 residues. V was cut by 1 base and J by 0 bases, with 13 bases left in between. The CDR3 here is CASSQGDRGLAKNIQYF. The CDR3 DNA follows: TGCGCCAGCAGCCAAGGGGACCGTGGACTAGCCAAAAACATTCAGTACTTC.